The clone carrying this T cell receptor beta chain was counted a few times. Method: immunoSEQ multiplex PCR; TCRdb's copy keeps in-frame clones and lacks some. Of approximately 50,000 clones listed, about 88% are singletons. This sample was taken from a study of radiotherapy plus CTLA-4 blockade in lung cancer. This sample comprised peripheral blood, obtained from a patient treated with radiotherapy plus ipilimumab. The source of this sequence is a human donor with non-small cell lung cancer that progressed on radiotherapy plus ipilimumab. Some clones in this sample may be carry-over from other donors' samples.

The CDR3: CASSLNSNYEQYF. For the CDR3, the DNA is TGTGCCAGCAGCTTAAACTCCAACTACGAGCAGTACTTC. V gene TRBV7-3 combines with J gene TRBJ2-7, with D uncertain. The V end lost 1 base, the J end lost 3 bases, and 7 bases lay between the germline ends. Germline-derived CDR1 and CDR2 are SGHTA and FQGTGA. This CDR3 has 13 amino acids.